Here is one T cell receptor (beta chain) with its context. As yet, its antigen is unknown. Treatment described: 19 received Ad26.COV2.S at low or high dose, single or two shots; about 5 received placebo; per-sample allocation not given. It was on day 63 after the first vaccine or placebo injection that samples were taken. In Boston, an adult donor aged 18-55 years took part. In the vaccine, an Ad26 vector expressed the SARS-CoV-2 spike of the Wuhan strain. The sample belongs to a study of Ad26.COV2.S vaccination and SARS-CoV-2 variants. General observations from the study: Reportedly, after vaccination the spike-specific CD8+ and CD4+ T cell responses displayed substantial breadth.

Data came from immunoSEQ multiplex PCR; TCRdb stores just in-frame clones and leaves some out. The table includes roughly 400,000 clones, approximately 90% detected once. Germline CDR1 LNHNV, CDR2 YYDKDF (reference sequence). V shed 0 bases and J 1 base; nucleotides not matched to a gene: 4. The CDR3 loop spans 16 amino acids. The TCR sequence derives from a person aged 18-60 years who received the Ad26.COV2.S COVID-19 vaccine or a placebo. The V call is TRBV15, the J call TRBJ2-3; 7 bases map to TRBD2. The material was peripheral blood, obtained in a trial of Ad26.COV2.S vaccine versus placebo. The CDR3 is CATSRDRSGGTDTQYF. Written as DNA, the CDR3 is TGTGCCACCAGCAGAGATAGGAGCGGGGGCACAGATACGCAGTATTTT.